A selection of T cell receptor beta chains follows, all from one sample in a study of OX40 agonist ivuxolimab in advanced cancers. The assay was immunoSEQ multiplex PCR, and TCRdb's table has in-frame clones only and misses some. This sample has fewer than 200,000 clones, with roughly 94% found just once. Material: CD4+ or CD8+ T cells sorted from blood, obtained in a trial of the OX40 agonist ivuxolimab. The receptors come from an adult with an advanced solid tumor such as melanoma, head and neck, liver or kidney cancer. CDR3s include the opening cysteine and the closing phenylalanine or tryptophan. A D gene is named only where the DNA matches it firmly. Size is stated for part of the rows, as once, few or many counts, or as a class when the clone is expanded.

cdr3_nt | cdr3_aa | v_call | clone_size | d_call | j_call
TGTGCCAGCAGTCCCTGGACTAGCGGGTCCTACGAGCAGTACTTC | CASSPWTSGSYEQYF | TRBV28 | . | TRBD2 | TRBJ2-7
TGTGCCAGCAGCTTGGACAAAAACATTCAGTACTTC | CASSLDKNIQYF | TRBV7-2 | once | . | TRBJ2-4
TGTGCTAGCAGCTTAGGGTCCGGGAATCAGCCCCAGCATTTT | CASSLGSGNQPQHF | TRBV7-7 | . | . | TRBJ1-5
TGTGCCAGCAGCCCACGGCGGACTAGCGGGAGACATAGTCCCGGGGAGCTGTTTTTT | CASSPRRTSGRHSPGELFF | TRBV7-8 | . | TRBD2 | TRBJ2-2
TGTGCCAGCAGCTTAGGTCCAGCGGGAAACACCATATATTTT | CASSLGPAGNTIYF | TRBV13 | . | . | TRBJ1-3
TGTGCCAGCAGCTCCTTTACAGGGGGGAGCTATGGCTACACCTTC | CASSSFTGGSYGYTF | TRBV5-5 | . | TRBD1 | TRBJ1-2
TGTGCCAGCAGCTCCCAACCGGGACAGGTAATGAATGAGCAGTTCTTC | CASSSQPGQVMNEQFF | TRBV7-2 | . | TRBD1 | TRBJ2-1
TGTGCCAGCAGTCCCGGACTAGCGGGAGGTTATGGTGAGCAGTTCTTC | CASSPGLAGGYGEQFF | TRBV28 | . | TRBD2 | TRBJ2-1
TGTGCCAGCAGAAATGACAGGGGTTCACCCCTCCACTTT | CASRNDRGSPLHF | TRBV6-5 | . | TRBD1 | TRBJ1-6
TGTGCCAGCAGTGAAGTCGGAAATTCACCCCTCCACTTT | CASSEVGNSPLHF | TRBV6-1 | . | . | TRBJ1-6
TGTGCCAGCAGTCCTAAACCGGGACAGGGGCCCACAGATACGCAGTATTTT | CASSPKPGQGPTDTQYF | TRBV5-8 | . | TRBD1 | TRBJ2-3
TGTGCCAGCAGTTTGTCCCCGGGACAGGAAAAACTGTTTTTT | CASSLSPGQEKLFF | TRBV6-5 | once | TRBD1 | TRBJ1-4
TGCGCCAGCAGCCAAGGACTAGCGGGAGGCCAAGAGACCCAGTACTTC | CASSQGLAGGQETQYF | TRBV4-3 | . | TRBD2 | TRBJ2-5
TGTGCCAGCAGCTTAAGGGGACACAGAGGTGATACGCAGTATTTT | CASSLRGHRGDTQYF | TRBV11-3 | once | . | TRBJ2-3
TGTGCCAGCAGTGCTTCCTTCCGGGAGAGGGAGACCCAGTACTTC | CASSASFRERETQYF | TRBV2 | . | . | TRBJ2-5
TGTGCCAGCAGCTTGGACAGAACAGCTAACTATGGCTACACCTTC | CASSLDRTANYGYTF | TRBV7-2 | . | . | TRBJ1-2
TGTGCCAGCAGCGTCGGGACCCATGGGGGGCGCGAGGGTGGCTACACCTTC | CASSVGTHGGREGGYTF | TRBV9 | . | . | TRBJ1-2
TGTGCCAGCACCAGGACTAGCGGGAGCGTAGGCACAGATACGCAGTATTTT | CASTRTSGSVGTDTQYF | TRBV9 | . | TRBD2 | TRBJ2-3
TGTGCCAGTAGTGGCGTAGGACAGGGAGGACGTCTGGGTGAAGCTTTCTTT | CASSGVGQGGRLGEAFF | TRBV19 | . | TRBD1 | TRBJ1-1
TGTGCCAGCAGTTACGGACAGGGGAGGACCGGGGAGCTGTTTTTT | CASSYGQGRTGELFF | TRBV5-4 | . | TRBD1 | TRBJ2-2
TGCGCCAGCAGCTTGGTGCCTTCCCGGAACACTGAAGCTTTCTTT | CASSLVPSRNTEAFF | TRBV5-1 | . | . | TRBJ1-1
TGTGCCAGCAGCCAATATGAGCGGGAGGGAGGTAGCATTCAGTACTTC | CASSQYEREGGSIQYF | TRBV4-2 | once | TRBD2 | TRBJ2-4
TGCGCCAGCAGCTTCTTAGCGGGAAGTTTATTAAATGAGCAGTTCTTC | CASSFLAGSLLNEQFF | TRBV5-1 | . | TRBD2 | TRBJ2-1
TGTGCCAGTCAGACAGGGGGCGACACCGGGGAGCTGTTTTTT | CASQTGGDTGELFF | TRBV28 | . | TRBD1 | TRBJ2-2
TGTGCCAGCAGCGTAGAGGGGATGAACACTGAAGCTTTCTTT | CASSVEGMNTEAFF | TRBV9 | . | . | TRBJ1-1
TGTGCCAGCAGCCAAGTTTCCGGGGGGGCATTTGGCACAGATACGCAGTATTTT | CASSQVSGGAFGTDTQYF | TRBV4-2 | . | TRBD2 | TRBJ2-3
TGTGCCAGCAGCCCCGGGTTAGCGGGGGGACAAGAGACCCAGTACTTC | CASSPGLAGGQETQYF | TRBV7-2 | . | TRBD2 | TRBJ2-5
TGTGCCAGCTCACCACCGGTGCAGACGTTCAACTATGGCTACACCTTC | CASSPPVQTFNYGYTF | TRBV18 | . | . | TRBJ1-2
TGTGCCAGCTCCCACGGCCCTTCGGGCAATCAGCCCCAGCATTTT | CASSHGPSGNQPQHF | TRBV18 | . | . | TRBJ1-5
TGTGCCAGCAGCCCAGGGGTCGCAGAACCAACTAATGAAAAACTGTTTTTT | CASSPGVAEPTNEKLFF | TRBV7-2 | . | . | TRBJ1-4
TGTGCCAGCAGTTTCGGCGGCAAGAACACTGAAGCTTTCTTT | CASSFGGKNTEAFF | TRBV6-5 | . | . | TRBJ1-1
TGTGCCAGCAGTGGAAATAGCGGGAGAGGTGGTGAGTTCTTC | CASSGNSGRGGEFF | TRBV25-1 | . | TRBD2 | TRBJ2-1
TGTGCCAGCTCAGGCCAGACCAATAGCAATCAGCCCCAGCATTTT | CASSGQTNSNQPQHF | TRBV18 | . | . | TRBJ1-5
TGTGCCAGCAGCGTAACAGGGGGCTACAGTTCTGGCTACACCTTC | CASSVTGGYSSGYTF | TRBV11-2 | . | TRBD1 | TRBJ1-2
TGTGCCAGTAGTACAAGCGGGACAGGGGGCCGTGGGGGCTACACCTTC | CASSTSGTGGRGGYTF | TRBV19 | . | TRBD1 | TRBJ1-2
TGTGCCAGCAGCCCAACGGGGACCCCCACAGATACGCAGTATTTT | CASSPTGTPTDTQYF | TRBV5-4 | . | . | TRBJ2-3
TGTGCCAGCAGCTTAGTGGGCGGGGCTGGCACCGGGGAGCTGTTTTTT | CASSLVGGAGTGELFF | TRBV11-2 | . | . | TRBJ2-2
TGTGCCAGCAGCTTGGACCTAGATACGCAGTATTTT | CASSLDLDTQYF | TRBV5-6 | . | . | TRBJ2-3
TGTGCCAGCAGGCTCCTAGCGGGGCAATTCTACGAGCAGTACTTC | CASRLLAGQFYEQYF | TRBV6-6 | . | TRBD2 | TRBJ2-7
TGCGCCAGCAGCTTTGAGACAGGTTTCTACGAGCAGTACTTC | CASSFETGFYEQYF | TRBV5-1 | . | . | TRBJ2-7
TGTGCCAGCAGCTTCCCCGGGGGGAATGGCTACACCTTC | CASSFPGGNGYTF | TRBV7-2 | . | . | TRBJ1-2